This T cell receptor beta chain was sequenced during a study of shared T cell receptors in the human thymus. TCRdb's copy holds only in-frame clones and misses some; the assay was immunoSEQ multiplex PCR. The sample holds some 720,000 clones, roughly 88% seen once. The CDR3 covers 11 residues. V dropped 0 bases and J dropped 7 bases, with 4 bases sitting between them. CDR1 and CDR2 (germline): MRHNA, SNTAGT. These same data were also listed under a study on human thymus T cells. That source reports: Corrective surgery for congenital heart defects was being performed on the healthy Finnish infants who were the donors. Resections from corrective heart surgery supplied the thymus tissue. V and J genes seemed to be used with bias in thymic and blood repertoires.

This TCR derives from a boy under two years old with a congenital heart defect. The rearrangement links TRBV6-4 to TRBJ2-7; D remains ambiguous. The sequenced sample was thymocytes. The CDR3 is CASSDSLEQYF. The CDR3 coding sequence is TGTGCCAGCAGTGACTCATTAGAGCAGTACTTC.